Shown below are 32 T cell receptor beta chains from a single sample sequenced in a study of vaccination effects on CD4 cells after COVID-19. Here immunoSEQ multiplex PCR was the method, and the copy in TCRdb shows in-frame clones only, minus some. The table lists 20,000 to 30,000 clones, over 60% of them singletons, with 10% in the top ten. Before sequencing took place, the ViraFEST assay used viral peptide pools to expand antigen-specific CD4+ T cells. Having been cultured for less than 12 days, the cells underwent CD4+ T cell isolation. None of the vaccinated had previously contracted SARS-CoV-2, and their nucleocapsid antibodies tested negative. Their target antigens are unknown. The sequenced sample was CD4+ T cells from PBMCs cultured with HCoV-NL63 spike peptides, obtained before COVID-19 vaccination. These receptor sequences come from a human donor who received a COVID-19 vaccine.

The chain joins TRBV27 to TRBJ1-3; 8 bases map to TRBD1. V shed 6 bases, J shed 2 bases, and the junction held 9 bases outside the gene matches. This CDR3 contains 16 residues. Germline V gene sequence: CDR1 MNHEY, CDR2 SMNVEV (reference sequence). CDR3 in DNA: TGTGCCAGCAGCTTGGACGGACAGGGAACTGGAAACACCATATATTTT. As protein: CASSLDGQGTGNTIYF.

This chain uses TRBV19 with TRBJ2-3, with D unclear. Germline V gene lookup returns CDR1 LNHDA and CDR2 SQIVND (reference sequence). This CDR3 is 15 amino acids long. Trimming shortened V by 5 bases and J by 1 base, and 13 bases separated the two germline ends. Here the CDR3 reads CASSPLEARTDTQYF. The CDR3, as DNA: TGTGCCAGTAGTCCGCTAGAGGCCCGCACAGATACGCAGTATTTT. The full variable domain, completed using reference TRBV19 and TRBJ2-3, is DGGITQSPKYLFRKEGQNVTLSCEQNLNHDAMYWYRQDPGQGLRLIYYSQIVNDFQKGDIAEGYSVSREKKESFPLTVTSAQKNPTAFYLCASSPLEARTDTQYFGPGTRLTVL.

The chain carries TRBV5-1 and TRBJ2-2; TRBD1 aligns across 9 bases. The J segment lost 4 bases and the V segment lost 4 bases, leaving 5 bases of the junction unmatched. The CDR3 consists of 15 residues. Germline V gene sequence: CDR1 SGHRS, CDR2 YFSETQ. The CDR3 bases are TGCGCCAGCAGCCATGGACAGGGGACCACCGGGGAGCTGTTTTTT. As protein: CASSHGQGTTGELFF.

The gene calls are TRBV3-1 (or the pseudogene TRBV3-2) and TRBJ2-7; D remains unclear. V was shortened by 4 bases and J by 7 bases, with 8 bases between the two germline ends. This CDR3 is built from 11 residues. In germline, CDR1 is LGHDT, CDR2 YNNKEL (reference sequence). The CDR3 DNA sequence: TGTGCCAGCAGCCTCACGAGAGAGCAGTACTTC. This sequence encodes CASSLTREQYF.

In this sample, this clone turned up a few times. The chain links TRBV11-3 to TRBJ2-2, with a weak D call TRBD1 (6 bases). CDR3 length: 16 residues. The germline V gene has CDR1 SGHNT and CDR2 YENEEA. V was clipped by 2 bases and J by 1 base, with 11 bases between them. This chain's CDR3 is CASSLFRGQNTGELFF. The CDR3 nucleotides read TGTGCCAGCAGCTTATTTCGGGGACAGAACACCGGGGAGCTGTTTTTT.

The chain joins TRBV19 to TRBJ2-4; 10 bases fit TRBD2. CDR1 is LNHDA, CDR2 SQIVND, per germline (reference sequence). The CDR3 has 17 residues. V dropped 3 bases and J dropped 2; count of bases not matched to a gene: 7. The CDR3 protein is CASSIKRGGLSKNIQYF. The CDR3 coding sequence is TGTGCCAGTAGTATCAAGCGGGGGGGCCTATCCAAAAACATTCAGTACTTC.

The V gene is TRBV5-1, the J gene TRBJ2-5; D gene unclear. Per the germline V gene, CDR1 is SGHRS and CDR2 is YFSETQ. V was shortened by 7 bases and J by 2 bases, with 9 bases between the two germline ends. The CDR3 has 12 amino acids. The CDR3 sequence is CASEGSQETQYF. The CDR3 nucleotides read TGCGCCAGCGAAGGGTCGCAAGAGACCCAGTACTTC.

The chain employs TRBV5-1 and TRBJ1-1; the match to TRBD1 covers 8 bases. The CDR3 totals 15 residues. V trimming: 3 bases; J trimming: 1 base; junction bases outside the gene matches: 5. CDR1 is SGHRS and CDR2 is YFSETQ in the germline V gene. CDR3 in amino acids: CASSSDGQGNTEAFF. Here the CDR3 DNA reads TGCGCCAGCAGCTCCGACGGACAGGGGAACACTGAAGCTTTCTTT. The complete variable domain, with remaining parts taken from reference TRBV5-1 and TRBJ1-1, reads KAGVTQTPRYLIKTRGQQVTLSCSPISGHRSVSWYQQTPGQGLQFLFEYFSETQRNKGNFPGRFSGRQFSNSRSEMNVSTLELGDSALYLCASSSDGQGNTEAFFGQGTRLTVV.

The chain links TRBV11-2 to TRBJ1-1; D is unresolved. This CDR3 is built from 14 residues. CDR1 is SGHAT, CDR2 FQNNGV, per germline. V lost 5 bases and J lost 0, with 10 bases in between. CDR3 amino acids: CASSPSSVNTEAFF. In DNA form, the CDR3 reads TGTGCCAGCAGCCCAAGCTCAGTGAACACTGAAGCTTTCTTT.

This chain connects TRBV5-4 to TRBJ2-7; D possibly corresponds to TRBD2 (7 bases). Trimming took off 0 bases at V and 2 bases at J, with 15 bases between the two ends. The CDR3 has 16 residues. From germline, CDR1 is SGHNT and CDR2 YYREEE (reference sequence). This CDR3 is CASSLGGASGAYEQYF. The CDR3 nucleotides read TGTGCCAGCAGCTTGGGGGGGGCTAGCGGCGCCTACGAGCAGTACTTC.

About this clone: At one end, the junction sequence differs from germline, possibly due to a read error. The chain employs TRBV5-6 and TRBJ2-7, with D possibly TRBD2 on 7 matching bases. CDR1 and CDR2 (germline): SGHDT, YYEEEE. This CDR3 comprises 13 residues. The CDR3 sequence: CASSLDPGGASYF. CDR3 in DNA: TGTGCCAGCAGCCTGGACCCGGGGGGCGCTTCCTATTTC.

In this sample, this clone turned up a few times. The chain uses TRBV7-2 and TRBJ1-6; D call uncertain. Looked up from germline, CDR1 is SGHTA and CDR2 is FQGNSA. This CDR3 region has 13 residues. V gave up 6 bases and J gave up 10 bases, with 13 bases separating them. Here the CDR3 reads CASRPRHGSPLHF. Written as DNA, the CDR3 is TGTGCCAGCAGACCCCGACATGGATCACCCCTCCACTTT.

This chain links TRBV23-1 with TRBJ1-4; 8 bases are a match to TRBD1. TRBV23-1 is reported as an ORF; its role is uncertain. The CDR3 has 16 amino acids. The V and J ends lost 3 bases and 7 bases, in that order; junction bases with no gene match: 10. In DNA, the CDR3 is TGCGCCAGCAGTCAGTCGTCCGGACAGGGTAGTGAAAAACTGTTTTTT. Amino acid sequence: CASSQSSGQGSEKLFF.

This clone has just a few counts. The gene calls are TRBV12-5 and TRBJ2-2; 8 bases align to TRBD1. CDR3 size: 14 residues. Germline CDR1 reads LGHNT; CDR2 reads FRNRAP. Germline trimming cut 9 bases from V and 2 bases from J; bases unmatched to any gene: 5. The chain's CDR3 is CASRPGGNTGELFF. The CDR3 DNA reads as TGTGCTAGCCGTCCAGGGGGCAACACCGGGGAGCTGTTTTTT.

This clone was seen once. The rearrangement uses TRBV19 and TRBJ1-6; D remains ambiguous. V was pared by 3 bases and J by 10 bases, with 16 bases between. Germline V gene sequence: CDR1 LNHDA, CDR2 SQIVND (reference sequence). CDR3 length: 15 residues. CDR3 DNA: TGTGCCAGTAGTATTCGATCGGACGGAGAATCACCCCTCCACTTT. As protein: CASSIRSDGESPLHF.

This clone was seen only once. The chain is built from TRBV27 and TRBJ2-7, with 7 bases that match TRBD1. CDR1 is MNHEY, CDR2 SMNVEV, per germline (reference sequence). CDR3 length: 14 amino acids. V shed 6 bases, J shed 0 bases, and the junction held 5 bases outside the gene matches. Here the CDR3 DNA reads TGTGCCAGCAGATTGACAGGGATCTCCTACGAGCAGTACTTC. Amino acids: CASRLTGISYEQYF.

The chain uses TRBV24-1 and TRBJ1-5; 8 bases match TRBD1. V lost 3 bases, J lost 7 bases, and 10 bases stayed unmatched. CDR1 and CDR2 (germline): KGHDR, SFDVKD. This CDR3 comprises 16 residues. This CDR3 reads CATSDGGQGRGQPQHF. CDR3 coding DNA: TGTGCCACCAGTGATGGCGGACAGGGACGCGGGCAGCCCCAGCATTTT.

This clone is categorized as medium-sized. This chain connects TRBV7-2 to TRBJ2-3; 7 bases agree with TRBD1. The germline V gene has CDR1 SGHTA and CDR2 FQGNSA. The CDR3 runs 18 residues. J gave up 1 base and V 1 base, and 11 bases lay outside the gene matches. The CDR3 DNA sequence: TGTGCCAGCAGCTTAGAAGGGTCCCTCGGGACAGGCACAGATACGCAGTATTTT. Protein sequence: CASSLEGSLGTGTDTQYF.

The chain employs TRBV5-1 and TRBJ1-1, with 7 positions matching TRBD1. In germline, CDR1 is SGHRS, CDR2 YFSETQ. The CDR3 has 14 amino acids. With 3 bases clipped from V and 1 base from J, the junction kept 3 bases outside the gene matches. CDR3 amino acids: CASSWGQPNTEAFF. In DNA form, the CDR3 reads TGCGCCAGCAGCTGGGGACAGCCGAACACTGAAGCTTTCTTT. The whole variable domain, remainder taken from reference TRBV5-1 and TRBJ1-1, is KAGVTQTPRYLIKTRGQQVTLSCSPISGHRSVSWYQQTPGQGLQFLFEYFSETQRNKGNFPGRFSGRQFSNSRSEMNVSTLELGDSALYLCASSWGQPNTEAFFGQGTRLTVV.

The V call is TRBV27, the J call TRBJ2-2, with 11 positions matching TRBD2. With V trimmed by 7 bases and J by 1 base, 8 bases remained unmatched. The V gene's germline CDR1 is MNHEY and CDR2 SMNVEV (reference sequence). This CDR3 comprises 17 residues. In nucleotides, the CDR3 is TGTGCCAGCACAAGCAAACTAGCGGGAGAGAACACCGGGGAGCTGTTTTTT. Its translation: CASTSKLAGENTGELFF.

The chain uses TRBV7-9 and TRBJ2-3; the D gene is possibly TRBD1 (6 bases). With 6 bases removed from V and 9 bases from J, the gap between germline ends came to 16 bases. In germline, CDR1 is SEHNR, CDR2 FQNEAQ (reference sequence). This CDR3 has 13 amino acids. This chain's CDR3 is CASSNRMGATQYF. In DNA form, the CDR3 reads TGTGCCAGCAGTAACAGAATGGGGGCGACGCAGTATTTT.

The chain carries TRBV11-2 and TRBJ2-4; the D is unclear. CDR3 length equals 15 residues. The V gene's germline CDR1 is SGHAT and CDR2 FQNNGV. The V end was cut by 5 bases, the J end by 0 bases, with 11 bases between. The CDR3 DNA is TGTGCCAGCAGCAACTTCGGGCTAGCCAAAAACATTCAGTACTTC. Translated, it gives CASSNFGLAKNIQYF.

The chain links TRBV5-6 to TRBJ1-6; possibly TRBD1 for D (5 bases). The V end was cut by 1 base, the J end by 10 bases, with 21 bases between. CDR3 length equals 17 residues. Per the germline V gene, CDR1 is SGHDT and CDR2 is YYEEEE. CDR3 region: CASSLLKNGRVRSPLHF. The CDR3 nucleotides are TGTGCCAGCAGCTTGCTAAAGAACGGCAGGGTTAGGTCACCCCTCCACTTT.

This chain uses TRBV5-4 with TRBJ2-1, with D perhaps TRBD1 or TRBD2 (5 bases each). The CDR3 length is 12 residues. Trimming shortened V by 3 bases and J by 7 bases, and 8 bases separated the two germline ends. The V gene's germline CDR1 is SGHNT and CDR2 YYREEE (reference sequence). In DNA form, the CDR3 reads TGTGCCAGCAGCTGGGACCAAAATGAGCAGTTCTTC. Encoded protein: CASSWDQNEQFF.

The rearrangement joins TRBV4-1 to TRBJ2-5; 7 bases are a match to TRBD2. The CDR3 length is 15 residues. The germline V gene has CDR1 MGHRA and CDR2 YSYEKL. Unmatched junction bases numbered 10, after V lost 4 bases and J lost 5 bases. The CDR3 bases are TGCGCCAGCAGCCCCGGGGAGCGGGGCCGGGAGACCCAGTACTTC. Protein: CASSPGERGRETQYF.

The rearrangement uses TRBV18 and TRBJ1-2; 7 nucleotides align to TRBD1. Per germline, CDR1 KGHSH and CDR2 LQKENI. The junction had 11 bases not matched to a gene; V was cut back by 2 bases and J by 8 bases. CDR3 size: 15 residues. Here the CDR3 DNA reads TGTGCCAGCTCACCAACCGTGGGACAGCCGGGAGGCTACACCTTC. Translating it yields CASSPTVGQPGGYTF.

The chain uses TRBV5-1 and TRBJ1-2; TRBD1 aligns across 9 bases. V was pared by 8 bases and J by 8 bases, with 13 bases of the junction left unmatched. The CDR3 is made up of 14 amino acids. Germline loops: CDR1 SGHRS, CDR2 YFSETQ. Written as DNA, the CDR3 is TGCGCCAGTTCGACGTCGGACAGGGGAAGGGGCTACACCTTC. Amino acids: CASSTSDRGRGYTF.

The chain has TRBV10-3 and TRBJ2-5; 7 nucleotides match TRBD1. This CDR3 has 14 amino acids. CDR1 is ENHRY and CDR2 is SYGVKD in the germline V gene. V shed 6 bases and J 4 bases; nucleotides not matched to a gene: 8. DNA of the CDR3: TGTGCCATCAGGGATGGACAGGCTGGAGAGACCCAGTACTTC. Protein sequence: CAIRDGQAGETQYF.

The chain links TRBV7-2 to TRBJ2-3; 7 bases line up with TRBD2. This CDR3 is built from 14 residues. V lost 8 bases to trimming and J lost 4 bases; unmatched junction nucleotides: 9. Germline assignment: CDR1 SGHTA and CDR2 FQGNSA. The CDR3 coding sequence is TGTGCCAGCGGAGGAGGCGGGAGCCCAGATACGCAGTATTTT. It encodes CASGGGGSPDTQYF. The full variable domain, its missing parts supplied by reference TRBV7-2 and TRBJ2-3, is GAGVSQSPSNKVTEKGKDVELRCDPISGHTALYWYRQSLGQGLEFLIYFQGNSAPDKSGLPSDRFSAERTGGSVSTLTIQRTQQEDSAVYLCASGGGGSPDTQYFGPGTRLTVL.

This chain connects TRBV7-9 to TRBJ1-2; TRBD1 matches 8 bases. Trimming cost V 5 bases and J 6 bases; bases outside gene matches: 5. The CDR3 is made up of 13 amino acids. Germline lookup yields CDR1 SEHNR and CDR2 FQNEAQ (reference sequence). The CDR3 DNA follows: TGTGCCAGCAGCAGACAGGGGTTAGATGGCTACACCTTC. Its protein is CASSRQGLDGYTF.

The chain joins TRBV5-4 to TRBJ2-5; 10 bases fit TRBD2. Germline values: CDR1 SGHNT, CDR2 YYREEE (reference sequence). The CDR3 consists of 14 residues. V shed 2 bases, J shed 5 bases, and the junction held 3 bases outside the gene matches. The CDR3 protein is CASSLAGGPETQYF. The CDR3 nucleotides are TGTGCCAGCAGCTTAGCGGGAGGGCCGGAGACCCAGTACTTC.

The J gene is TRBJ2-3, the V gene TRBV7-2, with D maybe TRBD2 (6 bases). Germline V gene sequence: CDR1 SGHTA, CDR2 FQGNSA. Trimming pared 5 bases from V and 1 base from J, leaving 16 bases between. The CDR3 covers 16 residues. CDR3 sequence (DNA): TGTGCCAGCAGCACCACCGGGACTGGGGGCACAGATACGCAGTATTTT. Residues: CASSTTGTGGTDTQYF.